The T cell receptor beta chain described here comes from a study of cytomegalovirus exposure and HLA in healthy donors. Study-wide findings and caveats: Listed as cytomegalovirus-associated were over 150 TCR beta chains.

Comment on this clone: Its target is not known.

Sequenced by immunoSEQ multiplex PCR; TCRdb stores in-frame clones only, minus some. The sample consists of 150,000 to 200,000 clones, 86% of them appearing once. Trimming left V 5 bases short and J 8 bases short, with 25 bases between. The CDR3 extends over 17 amino acids. Germline V gene lookup returns CDR1 LGHNT and CDR2 FRNRAP. The source of this sequence is a young woman in good health and CMV-seronegative. The sequenced material came from PBMCs. The chain employs TRBV12-5 and TRBJ2-1; perhaps TRBD1 as D (6 bases). The CDR3 DNA is TGTGCTAGTGGTCGTGCTTCAGGGGACATCATGATCGATGAGCAGTTCTTC. Translating it yields CASGRASGDIMIDEQFF.